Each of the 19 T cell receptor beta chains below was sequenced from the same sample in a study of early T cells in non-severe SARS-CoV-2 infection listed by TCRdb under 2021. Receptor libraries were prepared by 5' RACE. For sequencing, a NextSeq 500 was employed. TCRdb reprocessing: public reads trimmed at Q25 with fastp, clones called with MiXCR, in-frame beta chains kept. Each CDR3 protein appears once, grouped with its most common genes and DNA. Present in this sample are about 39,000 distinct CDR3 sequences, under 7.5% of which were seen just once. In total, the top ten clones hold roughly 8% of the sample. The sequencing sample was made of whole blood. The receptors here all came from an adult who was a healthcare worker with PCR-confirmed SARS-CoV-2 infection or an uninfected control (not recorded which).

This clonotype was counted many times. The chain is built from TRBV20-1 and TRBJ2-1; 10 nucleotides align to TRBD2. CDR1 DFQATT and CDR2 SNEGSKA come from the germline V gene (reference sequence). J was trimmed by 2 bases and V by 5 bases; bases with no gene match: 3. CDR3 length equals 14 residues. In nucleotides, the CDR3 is TGCAGTGCTCAGAGCGGGGGGGCCTACAATGAGCAGTTCTTC. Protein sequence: CSAQSGGAYNEQFF.

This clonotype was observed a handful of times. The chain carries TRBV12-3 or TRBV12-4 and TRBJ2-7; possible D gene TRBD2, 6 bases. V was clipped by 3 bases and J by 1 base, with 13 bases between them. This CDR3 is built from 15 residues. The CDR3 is CASSFGPGGSYEQYF. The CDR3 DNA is TGTGCCAGCAGTTTTGGGCCCGGAGGGTCCTACGAGCAGTACTTC.

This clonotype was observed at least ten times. The CDR3 spells CASSPGRAVTQYF. The DNA of the CDR3 is TGCGCCAGCAGCCCCGGCAGGGCGGTTACGCAGTATTTT. The chain employs TRBV4-1 and TRBJ2-3; D is possibly TRBD1 (5 bases). In germline, CDR1 is MGHRA, CDR2 YSYEKL. V lost 4 bases and J 8 bases, leaving 13 bases between the germline ends. This CDR3 spans 13 amino acids.

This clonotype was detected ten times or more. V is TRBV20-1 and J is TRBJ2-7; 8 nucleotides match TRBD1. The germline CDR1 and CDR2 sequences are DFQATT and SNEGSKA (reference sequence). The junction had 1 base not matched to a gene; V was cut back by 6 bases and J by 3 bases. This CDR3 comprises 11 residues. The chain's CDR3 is CSADRDYEQYF. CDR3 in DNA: TGCAGTGCGGACAGGGACTACGAGCAGTACTTC.

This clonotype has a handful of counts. CDR3 amino acids: CASSLIRRNTDTQYF. The CDR3 DNA follows: TGTGCCAGCAGTTTGATTCGGAGAAACACAGATACGCAGTATTTT. The rearrangement uses TRBV28 and TRBJ2-3; D remains ambiguous. V shed 3 bases and J shed 2 bases, with 12 bases lying between them. CDR1 MDHEN and CDR2 SYDVKM come from the germline V gene. The CDR3 sequence is 15 residues long.

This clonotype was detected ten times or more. DNA of the CDR3: TGCAGCGTTCAGCGGGGTCAGGGCAATGAGCAGTTCTTC. Its protein product is CSVQRGQGNEQFF. The chain is built from TRBV29-1 and TRBJ2-1, with TRBD2 identical over 7 bases. The V gene end was trimmed by 5 bases and the J gene end by 6 bases; junction bases not matched to a gene: 7. The V gene's germline CDR1 is SQVTM and CDR2 ANQGSEA. The CDR3 length is 13 residues.

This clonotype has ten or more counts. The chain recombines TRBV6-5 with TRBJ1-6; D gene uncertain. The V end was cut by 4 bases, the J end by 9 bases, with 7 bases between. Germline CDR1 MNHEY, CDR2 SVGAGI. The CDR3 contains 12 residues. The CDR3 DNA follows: TGTGCCAGCAGTTCCTCCAGTTCACCCCTCCACTTT. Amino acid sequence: CASSSSSSPLHF.

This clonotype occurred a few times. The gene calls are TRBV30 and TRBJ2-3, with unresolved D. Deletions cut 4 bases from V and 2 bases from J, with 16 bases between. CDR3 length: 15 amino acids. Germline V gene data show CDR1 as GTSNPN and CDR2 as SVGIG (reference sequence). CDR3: CAWIKRAAVTDTQYF. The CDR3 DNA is TGTGCCTGGATCAAACGGGCTGCCGTCACAGATACGCAGTATTTT.

The CDR3 DNA is TGTGCCAGCAGCAACAGGGGTTACCGCATGAACACTGAAGCTTTCTTT. Its translation is CASSNRGYRMNTEAFF. The gene calls are TRBV5-6 and TRBJ1-1; 7 nucleotides align to TRBD1. Trimming removed 4 bases from V and 0 bases from J; junction bases left unmatched: 9. Germline loops: CDR1 SGHDT, CDR2 YYEEEE. This CDR3 is built from 16 residues. Filled out from reference TRBV5-6 and TRBJ1-1, the complete variable domain reads DAGVTQSPTHLIKTRGQQVTLRCSPKSGHDTVSWYQQALGQGPQFIFQYYEEEERQRGNFPDRFSGHQFPNYSSELNVNALLLGDSALYLCASSNRGYRMNTEAFFGQGTRLTVV.

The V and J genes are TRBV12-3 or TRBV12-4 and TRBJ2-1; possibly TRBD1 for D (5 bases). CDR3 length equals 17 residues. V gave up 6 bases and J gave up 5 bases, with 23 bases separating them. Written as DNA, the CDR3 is TGTGCCAGCAGCAATAGCAGGGTCGGACGACGGGACAATGAGCAGTTCTTC. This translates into CASSNSRVGRRDNEQFF.

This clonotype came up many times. This CDR3 is CSALDQLSTDTQYF. In nucleotides, the CDR3 is TGCAGTGCATTGGACCAACTCAGCACAGATACGCAGTATTTT. V gene TRBV20-1 combines with J gene TRBJ2-3; D is uncertain. The CDR3 is made up of 14 amino acids. The V end lost 6 bases, the J end lost 0 bases, and 13 bases lay between the germline ends. Germline CDR1 is DFQATT and CDR2 is SNEGSKA (reference sequence).

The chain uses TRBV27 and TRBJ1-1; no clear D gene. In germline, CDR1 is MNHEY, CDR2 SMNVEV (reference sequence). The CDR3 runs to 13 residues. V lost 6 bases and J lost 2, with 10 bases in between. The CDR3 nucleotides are TGTGCCAGCAGCCCGGGTCCTAACACTGAAGCTTTCTTT. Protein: CASSPGPNTEAFF.

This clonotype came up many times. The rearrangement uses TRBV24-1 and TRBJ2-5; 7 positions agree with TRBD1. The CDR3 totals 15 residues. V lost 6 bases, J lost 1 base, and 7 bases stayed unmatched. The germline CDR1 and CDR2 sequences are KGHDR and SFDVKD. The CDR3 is CATSPQQGRQETQYF. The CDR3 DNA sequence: TGTGCCACCAGTCCTCAACAGGGGCGCCAAGAGACCCAGTACTTC.

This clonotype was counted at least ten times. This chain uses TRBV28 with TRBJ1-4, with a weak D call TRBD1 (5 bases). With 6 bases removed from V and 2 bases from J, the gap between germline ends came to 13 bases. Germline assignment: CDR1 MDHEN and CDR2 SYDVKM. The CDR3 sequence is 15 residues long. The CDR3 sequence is CASRRLGATNEKLFF. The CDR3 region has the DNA TGTGCCAGCAGACGCCTAGGGGCGACTAATGAAAAACTGTTTTTT.

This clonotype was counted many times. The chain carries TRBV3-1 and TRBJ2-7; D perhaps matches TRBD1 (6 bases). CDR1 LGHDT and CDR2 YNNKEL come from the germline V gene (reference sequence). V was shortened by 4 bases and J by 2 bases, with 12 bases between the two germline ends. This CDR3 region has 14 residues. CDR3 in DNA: TGTGCCAGCAGCCCCCCACAGGGCACCTACGAGCAGTACTTC. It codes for CASSPPQGTYEQYF.

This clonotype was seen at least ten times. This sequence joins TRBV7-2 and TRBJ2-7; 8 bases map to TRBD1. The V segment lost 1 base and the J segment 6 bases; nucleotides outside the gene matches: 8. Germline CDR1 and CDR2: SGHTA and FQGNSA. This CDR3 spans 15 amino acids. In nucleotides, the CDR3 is TGTGCCAGCAGCTTAGTGGGACAGGAACTCTTCGAGCAGTACTTC. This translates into CASSLVGQELFEQYF.

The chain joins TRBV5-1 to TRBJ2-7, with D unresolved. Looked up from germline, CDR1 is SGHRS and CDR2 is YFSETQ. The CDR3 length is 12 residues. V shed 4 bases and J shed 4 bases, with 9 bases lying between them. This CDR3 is CASSHGAYEQYF. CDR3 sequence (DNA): TGCGCCAGCAGCCATGGTGCATACGAGCAGTACTTC.

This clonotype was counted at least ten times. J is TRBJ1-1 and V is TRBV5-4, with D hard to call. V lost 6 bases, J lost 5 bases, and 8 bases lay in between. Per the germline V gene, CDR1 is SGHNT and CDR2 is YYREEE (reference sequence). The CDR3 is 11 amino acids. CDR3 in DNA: TGTGCCAGCACGGAAGGGACTGAAGCTTTCTTT. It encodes CASTEGTEAFF.

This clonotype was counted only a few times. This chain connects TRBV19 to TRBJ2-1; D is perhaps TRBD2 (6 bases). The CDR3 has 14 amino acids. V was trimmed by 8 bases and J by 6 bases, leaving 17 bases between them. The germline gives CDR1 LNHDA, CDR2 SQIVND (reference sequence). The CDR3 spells CASRSKAGRNEQFF. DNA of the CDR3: TGTGCCAGTCGATCGAAGGCGGGGCGCAATGAGCAGTTCTTC.